A single sample is the source of the 5 T cell receptor beta chains below, sequenced in a study of blood T cell repertoires in COVID-19. The protocol was immunoSEQ multiplex PCR, while the TCRdb copy is restricted to in-frame clones and leaves out a portion. The data hold more than 200,000 clones, with approximately 80% observed a single time. Sequenced material: peripheral blood. The receptors originated from a woman older than 75 with acute or convalescent COVID-19.

V usage is TRBV27 and J usage is TRBJ2-5; 12 positions agree with TRBD2. Looked up from germline, CDR1 is MNHEY and CDR2 is SMNVEV (reference sequence). Trimming at V came to 8 bases and at J to 0 bases, leaving 16 bases not matched to a gene. The length of the CDR3 is 19 residues. The CDR3 nucleotides are TGTGCCAGCTCCAAAGCGACTAGCGGGAGCGGGGGGTACCAAGAGACCCAGTACTTC. It codes for CASSKATSGSGGYQETQYF.

V is TRBV4-3 and J is TRBJ2-3, with 8 bases that match TRBD2. J gave up 7 bases and V 1 base, and 13 bases lay outside the gene matches. Germline CDR1 and CDR2: LGHNA and YSLEER. This CDR3 region has 17 residues. The CDR3 sequence: CASSQGASGGGGHTQYF. The CDR3, as DNA: TGCGCCAGCAGCCAAGGGGCCAGCGGGGGTGGAGGACATACGCAGTATTTT.

This clone occurred once. The chain carries TRBV3-1 (or the pseudogene TRBV3-2) and TRBJ2-4; 9 bases map to TRBD1. Germline V lookup: CDR1 LGHDT, CDR2 YNNKEL (reference sequence). V was clipped by 3 bases and J by 15 bases; unmatched bases: 9. The CDR3 consists of 13 residues. The CDR3 DNA is TGTGCCAGCAGCCAGGGGATAGGACAGGGGCTGTACTTC. Protein sequence: CASSQGIGQGLYF.

This sequence joins TRBV5-1 and TRBJ1-2; D not certain. The CDR3 covers 12 residues. V dropped 2 bases and J dropped 4 bases, with 6 bases sitting between them. CDR1 SGHRS and CDR2 YFSETQ come from the germline V gene. CDR3 residues: CASSLGSYGYTF. The DNA for the CDR3 is TGCGCCAGCAGCTTAGGGAGCTATGGCTACACCTTC.

The chain has TRBV19 and TRBJ2-7; 8 nucleotides line up with TRBD2. CDR3 size: 16 residues. CDR1 and CDR2 (germline): LNHDA, SQIVND (reference sequence). The junction had 9 bases not matched to a gene; V was cut back by 5 bases and J by 0 bases. The CDR3 DNA reads as TGTGCCAGTAGTCACGGACTAGCAGGAAGCTCCTACGAGCAGTACTTC. Translating it yields CASSHGLAGSSYEQYF.